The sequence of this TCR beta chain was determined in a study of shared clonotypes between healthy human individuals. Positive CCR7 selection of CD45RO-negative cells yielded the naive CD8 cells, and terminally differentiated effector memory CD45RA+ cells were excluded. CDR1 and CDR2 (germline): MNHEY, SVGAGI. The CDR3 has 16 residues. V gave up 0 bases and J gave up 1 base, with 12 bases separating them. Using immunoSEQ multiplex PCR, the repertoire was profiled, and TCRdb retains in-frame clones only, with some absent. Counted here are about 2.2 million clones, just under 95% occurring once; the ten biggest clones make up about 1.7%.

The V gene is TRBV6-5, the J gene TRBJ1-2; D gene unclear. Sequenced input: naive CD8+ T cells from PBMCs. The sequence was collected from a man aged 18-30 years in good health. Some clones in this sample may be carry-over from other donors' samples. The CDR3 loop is CASSYSRLGINYGYTF. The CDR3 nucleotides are TGTGCCAGCAGTTACTCCCGCCTCGGTATTAACTATGGCTACACCTTC.